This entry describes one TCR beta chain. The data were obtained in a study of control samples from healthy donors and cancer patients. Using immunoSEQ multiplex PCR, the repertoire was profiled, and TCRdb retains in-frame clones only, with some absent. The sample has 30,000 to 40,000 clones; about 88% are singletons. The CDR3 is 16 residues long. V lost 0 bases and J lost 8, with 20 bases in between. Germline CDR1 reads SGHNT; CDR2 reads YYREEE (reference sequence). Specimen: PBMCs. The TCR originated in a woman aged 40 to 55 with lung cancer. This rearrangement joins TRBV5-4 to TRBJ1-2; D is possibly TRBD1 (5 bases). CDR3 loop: CASSLVAGSSALGYTF. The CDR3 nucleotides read TGTGCCAGCAGCTTGGTGGCAGGGAGTTCGGCTTTGGGCTACACCTTC.